The entry that follows covers one T cell receptor beta chain sequence. This entry is derived from a study of blood T cell repertoires in COVID-19. The overall study: COVID-19 samples collected from the United States, Italy and Spain covered acute and convalescent phases.

As originally analysed: Nucleated cell counts were estimated from reference gene primer amplification. Using immunoSEQ multiplex PCR, the repertoire was profiled, and TCRdb retains in-frame clones only, with some absent. The DNA was the basis for D and trimming; V, J and clone size are from that table. The sample carries 350,000 to 450,000 clones, about nine tenths recorded once. The CDR3 has 14 amino acids. V was cut by 8 bases and J by 7 bases, with 24 bases left in between. From germline, CDR1 is SQVTM and CDR2 ANQGSEA. The receptor was isolated from a woman in her thirties or forties with COVID-19, enrolled during active disease. The chain employs TRBV29-1 and TRBJ2-7, with D possibly TRBD2 on 7 matching bases. Sequencing was carried out using peripheral blood. CDR3 coding DNA: TGCAGCACCCCGGGTATGGGGGCCGGGGGGGAGCAGTACTTC. This encodes CSTPGMGAGGEQYF.